These T cell receptor beta chains were read from a single sample in a study of lymphopenia after photon versus proton radiotherapy. The table came from immunoSEQ multiplex PCR; TCRdb's copy has only in-frame clones and leaves some out. The table lists some 21,000 clones, 75% to 90% of them singletons. Sequenced here: peripheral blood, sampled from a patient treated with photon-based radiotherapy. The receptors were gathered from a man between 60 and 75 years old with pancreatic cancer. Both conserved end residues are part of each CDR3. A D gene is named only where the DNA matches it firmly. A clone size is listed for some rows: how often the clone was seen (once, few, many), or a class if it is expanded.

length: 12
J: TRBJ2-7
size: few
V: TRBV18
D: -
CDR3: CASSPGEYEQYF
DNA: TGTGCCAGCTCACCAGGCGAGTACGAGCAGTACTTC

length: 13
J: TRBJ1-2
size: -
V: TRBV2
D: -
CDR3: CASSETVLYGYTF
DNA: TGTGCCAGCAGCGAAACGGTTCTCTATGGCTACACCTTC

length: 12
J: TRBJ2-1
size: -
V: TRBV12-5
D: -
CDR3: CASGFRPGAQFF
DNA: TGTGCTAGTGGTTTTCGACCCGGGGCGCAGTTCTTC

length: 14
J: TRBJ2-1
size: -
V: TRBV5-1
D: -
CDR3: CASQDGTSWQEQFF
DNA: TGCGCCAGCCAGGACGGGACATCGTGGCAGGAGCAGTTCTTC

length: 15
J: TRBJ2-7
size: -
V: TRBV5-4
D: -
CDR3: CASSQEEGASYEQYF
DNA: TGTGCCAGCAGCCAAGAGGAGGGGGCCTCCTACGAGCAGTACTTC

length: 14
J: TRBJ2-3
size: -
V: TRBV2
D: TRBD2
CDR3: CASSPSGVTDTQYF
DNA: TGTGCCAGCAGTCCTAGCGGGGTCACAGATACGCAGTATTTT

length: 16
J: TRBJ2-2
size: -
V: TRBV5-5
D: TRBD1
CDR3: CASRLRDRVNTGELFF
DNA: TGTGCCAGCAGACTGAGGGACAGGGTGAACACCGGGGAGCTGTTTTTT

length: 15
J: TRBJ1-2
size: -
V: TRBV4-2
D: -
CDR3: CASSQVAETNYGYTF
DNA: TGTGCCAGCAGCCAAGTGGCTGAAACTAACTATGGCTACACCTTC

length: 14
J: TRBJ1-1
size: -
V: TRBV6-1
D: -
CDR3: CASIQWNANTEAFF
DNA: TGTGCCAGCATCCAATGGAACGCCAACACTGAAGCTTTCTTT

length: 16
J: TRBJ2-7
size: -
V: TRBV19
D: TRBD1
CDR3: CASSRDRGGNSYEQYF
DNA: TGTGCCAGTAGTCGGGACAGGGGTGGTAACTCCTACGAGCAGTACTTC

length: 13
J: TRBJ1-1
size: -
V: TRBV27
D: -
CDR3: CASREFLNTEAFF
DNA: TGTGCCAGCAGGGAGTTTTTGAACACTGAAGCTTTCTTT

length: 12
J: TRBJ2-3
size: -
V: TRBV15
D: -
CDR3: CATSTPPDTQYF
DNA: TGTGCCACCAGCACCCCACCAGATACGCAGTATTTT

length: 14
J: TRBJ1-4
size: -
V: TRBV2
D: TRBD1
CDR3: CATGTGGVEEKLFF
DNA: TGTGCCACCGGGACAGGGGGAGTCGAAGAAAAACTGTTTTTT

length: 13
J: TRBJ1-2
size: -
V: TRBV30
D: -
CDR3: CAWSVMGFSGYTF
DNA: TGTGCCTGGAGTGTAATGGGGTTCTCTGGCTACACCTTC

length: 14
J: TRBJ2-1
size: -
V: TRBV4-1
D: TRBD2
CDR3: CASSQDRLARIQFF
DNA: TGCGCCAGCAGCCAAGATAGACTAGCCCGTATCCAGTTCTTC

length: 15
J: TRBJ1-1
size: once
V: TRBV12-5
D: -
CDR3: CASGSWRGSVSEAFF
DNA: TGTGCTAGTGGTTCCTGGAGGGGAAGTGTATCTGAAGCTTTCTTT

length: 16
J: TRBJ2-1
size: -
V: TRBV6-6
D: TRBD1
CDR3: CASSYSAPETGNEQFF
DNA: TGTGCCAGCAGTTACTCGGCCCCGGAGACAGGGAATGAGCAGTTCTTC

length: 14
J: TRBJ1-2
size: -
V: TRBV30
D: -
CDR3: CAWSVGGPNYGYTF
DNA: TGTGCCTGGAGTGTAGGGGGTCCCAACTATGGCTACACCTTC

length: 13
J: TRBJ2-1
size: -
V: TRBV2
D: -
CDR3: CASSSTRLHEQFF
DNA: TGTGCCAGCAGCTCAACGAGATTACATGAGCAGTTCTTC

length: 16
J: TRBJ2-1
size: -
V: TRBV5-1
D: TRBD1
CDR3: CASTMDRGELYNEQFF
DNA: TGCGCCAGCACTATGGACAGGGGCGAGCTCTACAATGAGCAGTTCTTC

length: 18
J: TRBJ2-3
size: -
V: TRBV7-3
D: TRBD1
CDR3: CASSSGTGRLSSTDTQYF
DNA: TGTGCCAGCAGCTCCGGGACAGGGCGACTTTCTAGCACAGATACGCAGTATTTT

length: 18
J: TRBJ2-3
size: -
V: TRBV4-2
D: TRBD2
CDR3: CASSQGFSGGPGTDTQYF
DNA: TGTGCCAGCAGCCAAGGATTTAGCGGGGGGCCGGGTACAGATACGCAGTATTTT

length: 16
J: TRBJ1-3
size: once
V: TRBV6-1
D: -
CDR3: CASSVQGFNSGNTIYF
DNA: TGTGCCAGCAGTGTACAGGGATTCAACTCTGGAAACACCATATATTTT

length: 13
J: TRBJ1-2
size: -
V: TRBV18
D: TRBD1
CDR3: CASSLDRGYGYTF
DNA: TGTGCCAGCTCACTTGACAGGGGCTATGGCTACACCTTC

length: 13
J: TRBJ1-1
size: -
V: TRBV5-1
D: -
CDR3: CASSLMVNTEAFF
DNA: TGCGCCAGCAGCTTGATGGTGAACACTGAAGCTTTCTTT

length: 13
J: TRBJ1-2
size: -
V: TRBV5-6
D: -
CDR3: CASSPDGNYGYTF
DNA: TGTGCCAGCAGCCCTGACGGGAACTATGGCTACACCTTC

length: 13
J: TRBJ1-3
size: -
V: TRBV25-1
D: -
CDR3: CATEVGNGNTIYF
DNA: TGTGCCACCGAAGTGGGGAATGGAAACACCATATATTTT

length: 15
J: TRBJ2-5
size: -
V: TRBV27
D: TRBD1
CDR3: CASSAPGQGSETQYF
DNA: TGTGCCAGCAGTGCCCCGGGACAGGGATCGGAGACCCAGTACTTC

length: 14
J: TRBJ1-2
size: -
V: TRBV18
D: -
CDR3: CASSPGTANYGYTF
DNA: TGTGCCAGCTCACCGGGGACGGCAAACTATGGCTACACCTTC

length: 13
J: TRBJ1-1
size: -
V: TRBV15
D: -
CDR3: CATSRVGATEAFF
DNA: TGTGCCACCAGCAGAGTTGGTGCCACTGAAGCTTTCTTT

length: 11
J: TRBJ1-2
size: few
V: TRBV20-1
D: -
CDR3: CSASWSYGYTF
DNA: TGCAGTGCTAGCTGGAGCTATGGCTACACCTTC

length: 14
J: TRBJ2-7
size: -
V: TRBV5-4
D: TRBD1
CDR3: CASSMDRISYEQYF
DNA: TGTGCCAGCAGCATGGACAGGATTTCCTACGAGCAGTACTTC

length: 15
J: TRBJ1-6
size: -
V: TRBV5-4
D: TRBD1
CDR3: CASSFRTGGNSPLHF
DNA: TGTGCCAGCAGCTTTAGGACAGGGGGAAATTCACCCCTCCACTTT

length: 15
J: TRBJ2-5
size: -
V: TRBV13
D: TRBD1
CDR3: CASSSGQGIGETQYF
DNA: TGTGCCAGCAGCTCCGGACAGGGGATCGGGGAGACCCAGTACTTC

length: 17
J: TRBJ1-1
size: -
V: TRBV19
D: -
CDR3: CASSIDPRGVKNTEAFF
DNA: TGTGCCAGTAGTATAGACCCGAGAGGGGTAAAGAACACTGAAGCTTTCTTT

length: 15
J: TRBJ1-5
size: -
V: TRBV6-5
D: -
CDR3: CASSSTFLGGQPQHF
DNA: TGTGCCAGCAGTTCCACCTTCTTAGGTGGTCAGCCCCAGCATTTT

length: 16
J: TRBJ2-7
size: few
V: TRBV6-6
D: TRBD2
CDR3: CASSYSIAVAGGEQYF
DNA: TGTGCCAGCAGTTACTCGATCGCGGTGGCGGGGGGCGAGCAGTACTTC

length: 16
J: TRBJ2-4
size: -
V: TRBV7-7
D: -
CDR3: CASSRDFRGRKNIQYF
DNA: TGTGCTAGCAGCAGAGATTTCCGTGGACGCAAAAACATTCAGTACTTC

length: 13
J: TRBJ2-3
size: -
V: TRBV5-1
D: -
CDR3: CASSSGSTDTQYF
DNA: TGCGCCAGCAGCTCCGGGAGCACAGATACGCAGTATTTT

length: 15
J: TRBJ2-1
size: -
V: TRBV7-9
D: -
CDR3: CASSFFQGSYNEQFF
DNA: TGTGCCAGCAGCTTCTTTCAGGGGTCCTACAATGAGCAGTTCTTC

length: 15
J: TRBJ2-3
size: -
V: TRBV19
D: -
CDR3: CASSLRGISTDTQYF
DNA: TGTGCCAGTAGTTTACGGGGGATAAGCACAGATACGCAGTATTTT

length: 14
J: TRBJ2-5
size: -
V: TRBV4-2
D: TRBD2
CDR3: CASSQGGIFETQYF
DNA: TGTGCCAGCAGCCAGGGGGGGATTTTTGAGACCCAGTACTTC

length: 11
J: TRBJ2-5
size: -
V: TRBV10-2
D: -
CDR3: CASSGAETQYF
DNA: TGCGCCAGCTCGGGCGCAGAGACCCAGTACTTC

length: 13
J: TRBJ2-1
size: few
V: TRBV4-1
D: -
CDR3: CASSQGWGNEQFF
DNA: TGTGCCAGCAGCCAAGGATGGGGCAATGAGCAGTTCTTC

length: 13
J: TRBJ2-3
size: -
V: TRBV30
D: -
CDR3: CACLGQFPDTQYF
DNA: TGTGCCTGCCTAGGACAGTTCCCAGATACGCAGTATTTT

length: 15
J: TRBJ1-5
size: -
V: TRBV7-9
D: -
CDR3: CASSLGVGLNQPQHF
DNA: TGTGCCAGCAGCTTAGGAGTTGGTCTAAACCAGCCCCAGCATTTT

length: 16
J: TRBJ1-6
size: -
V: TRBV5-1
D: TRBD1
CDR3: CASSARATGDDSPLHF
DNA: TGCGCCAGCAGCGCGAGGGCCACAGGGGATGATTCACCCCTCCACTTT

length: 13
J: TRBJ1-5
size: few
V: TRBV6-6
D: -
CDR3: CASRTDLNQPQHF
DNA: TGTGCCAGCAGAACGGATCTCAATCAGCCCCAGCATTTT

length: 14
J: TRBJ1-5
size: once
V: TRBV25-1
D: -
CDR3: CASSEYQGNQPQHF
DNA: TGTGCCAGCAGTGAATATCAGGGGAATCAGCCCCAGCATTTT

length: 14
J: TRBJ2-7
size: -
V: TRBV7-2
D: -
CDR3: CASSPLRGLGEQYF
DNA: TGTGCCAGCAGCCCCCTTAGGGGTTTAGGGGAGCAGTACTTC

length: 16
J: TRBJ2-3
size: -
V: TRBV4-1
D: -
CDR3: CASSQESVTSTDTQYF
DNA: TGCGCCAGCAGCCAAGAGTCGGTGACTAGCACAGATACGCAGTATTTT